These 29 T cell receptor beta chains came from one sample sequenced in a study of blood T cell repertoires in COVID-19. Profiled with immunoSEQ multiplex PCR; TCRdb holds only in-frame clones, not every one. The data show around 140,000 clones, around 83% seen once. Material: peripheral blood. These receptor sequences come from an older woman with acute or convalescent COVID-19.

The J gene is TRBJ1-2, the V gene TRBV15, with 10 bases aligning to TRBD1. Per germline, CDR1 LNHNV and CDR2 YYDKDF (reference sequence). The CDR3 consists of 15 residues. V was pared by 3 bases and J by 4 bases, with 5 bases of the junction left unmatched. In DNA, the CDR3 is TGTGCCACCAGCAGGACAGGGGGCGACCTCTATGGCTACACCTTC. This sequence encodes CATSRTGGDLYGYTF.

This clone was seen at least ten times. Other DNA sequences in this specimen translate into the identical CDR3. The rearrangement joins TRBV25-1 to TRBJ1-2, with D tentatively TRBD1 (5 bases). The length of the CDR3 is 14 residues. Trimming stripped 4 bases from V and 1 base from J, with 10 bases between. Germline CDR1 is MGHDK and CDR2 is SYGVNS. The DNA for the CDR3 is TGTGCCAGCAGTGCCGGGGGGGATAACTATGGCTACACCTTC. Encoded protein: CASSAGGDNYGYTF.

For this clone: A junction boundary mismatches the germline segment, possibly from a read error. The V gene is TRBV11-2, the J gene TRBJ1-2; 8 nucleotides line up with TRBD1. This CDR3 comprises 14 residues. CDR1 and CDR2 (germline): SGHAT, FQNNGV. For the CDR3, the DNA is TGTGCCAGCAGTTTAGTGGGGGCAGGGGGCGGCTACACCTTC. Its protein is CASSLVGAGGGYTF.

This clone was counted once. The chain uses TRBV4-1 and TRBJ2-2, with 8 bases aligning to TRBD1. This CDR3 region has 19 residues. The germline V gene has CDR1 MGHRA and CDR2 YSYEKL. With V trimmed by 1 base and J by 3 bases, 13 bases remained unmatched. The chain's CDR3 is CASSQAGGGQGDDTGELFF. In DNA, the CDR3 is TGCGCCAGCAGCCAAGCAGGGGGCGGCCAGGGGGACGACACCGGGGAGCTGTTTTTT.

The gene calls are TRBV30 and TRBJ2-7, with D tentatively TRBD1 (6 bases). The ends were cut back, 3 bases at V and 2 bases at J, with 20 bases in the middle. Germline CDR1 and CDR2: GTSNPN and SVGIG (reference sequence). The CDR3 covers 16 residues. The CDR3 protein is CAWSEPGHSRTYEQYF. CDR3 DNA sequence: TGTGCCTGGAGCGAACCGGGACATTCTCGGACCTACGAGCAGTACTTC.

The chain joins TRBV19 to TRBJ2-3, with 9 bases lining up with TRBD2. The CDR3 runs 20 residues. The ends lost 0 bases at V and 5 bases at J; junction bases unmatched: 18. CDR1 and CDR2 from the germline V gene are LNHDA and SQIVND (reference sequence). The CDR3 loop reads CASSIDGGTSFPGDGDTQYF. The CDR3 DNA is TGTGCCAGTAGTATAGACGGAGGGACTAGCTTTCCGGGGGATGGAGATACGCAGTATTTT.

This chain links TRBV6-5 with TRBJ2-7, with D perhaps matching TRBD2 (6 bases). The ends were cut back, 0 bases at V and 7 bases at J, with 19 bases in the middle. This CDR3 comprises 16 residues. Germline loops: CDR1 MNHEY, CDR2 SVGAGI. Written as DNA, the CDR3 is TGTGCCAGCAGTTACTCGACGGGAGCCTCCCTCCAGGAGCAGTACTTC. It specifies CASSYSTGASLQEQYF.

The V gene is TRBV5-4, the J gene TRBJ1-1, with D perhaps matching TRBD1 (6 bases). The V gene's germline CDR1 is SGHNT and CDR2 YYREEE (reference sequence). CDR3 length: 17 residues. V shed 1 base and J shed 2 bases, with 18 bases lying between them. CDR3 sequence reads: CASSLQGIARHNTEAFF. The CDR3, as DNA: TGTGCCAGCAGCTTGCAGGGGATCGCGAGACATAACACTGAAGCTTTCTTT.

The gene calls are TRBV14 and TRBJ2-3, with TRBD2 matching over 9 bases. This CDR3 spans 19 amino acids. Germline CDR1 and CDR2: SGHDN and FVKESK. V shed 1 base and J 5 bases; nucleotides not matched to a gene: 16. The CDR3 region is CASSQGARAGGPEVDTQYF. The CDR3 nucleotides are TGTGCCAGCAGCCAAGGGGCCCGAGCGGGGGGACCAGAAGTAGATACGCAGTATTTT.

The chain carries TRBV6-5 and TRBJ2-2; D perhaps matches TRBD2 (6 bases). The length of the CDR3 is 15 residues. V was trimmed by 4 bases and J by 1 base, leaving 10 bases between them. Germline CDR1 MNHEY, CDR2 SVGAGI. The CDR3 sequence: CASSFSSGNTGELFF. CDR3 nucleotides: TGTGCCAGCAGTTTCAGTAGCGGGAACACCGGGGAGCTGTTTTTT.

Only one count was recorded for this clone. The chain recombines TRBV24-1 with TRBJ2-2; a weak D match, TRBD1 (5 bases). The V end was cut by 5 bases, the J end by 2 bases, with 11 bases between. The CDR3 is made up of 15 amino acids. Germline CDR1 KGHDR, CDR2 SFDVKD. The CDR3 nucleotides read TGTGCCACCAGTGTAAGCAGGGTTAACACCGGGGAGCTGTTTTTT. Translation: CATSVSRVNTGELFF.

The chain combines TRBV28 with TRBJ2-3; D might be TRBD1 (5 bases). The CDR3 is 15 amino acids. Trimming took 6 bases from V and 2 from J, leaving 15 bases between them. Germline-derived CDR1 and CDR2 are MDHEN and SYDVKM. DNA for the CDR3: TGTGCCAGCAGCCCCCCTCAGGGTCTCACAGATACGCAGTATTTT. This encodes CASSPPQGLTDTQYF.

This clone turned up a few times. CDR3 nucleotides: TGTGCCAGCAGCTCGGACAGGGCGGAACGAAACACCATATATTTT. Translated, it gives CASSSDRAERNTIYF. This chain uses TRBV7-9 with TRBJ1-3, with TRBD1 identical over 8 bases. V was clipped by 4 bases and J by 5 bases; unmatched bases: 7. Germline assignment: CDR1 SEHNR and CDR2 FQNEAQ (reference sequence). CDR3 length: 15 amino acids.

The chain has TRBV11-2 and TRBJ2-5, with D uncertain. The germline gives CDR1 SGHAT, CDR2 FQNNGV. The length of the CDR3 is 13 residues. Trimming took 0 bases from V and 4 from J, leaving 6 bases between them. CDR3: CASSLETGETQYF. CDR3 sequence (DNA): TGTGCCAGCAGCTTAGAGACGGGAGAGACCCAGTACTTC.

This clone was found a few times. The V and J genes are TRBV28 and TRBJ2-1; D not resolved. Trimming removed 5 bases at V and 3 bases at J, with 8 bases between. The CDR3 length is 13 residues. CDR1 MDHEN and CDR2 SYDVKM come from the germline V gene. The CDR3, as DNA: TGTGCCAGCAGTGAACCAGGCTACAATGAGCAGTTCTTC. This gives the protein CASSEPGYNEQFF.

The CDR3 loop reads CASSQPREGRGYTF. CDR3 bases: TGTGCCAGCAGTCAACCACGGGAGGGGCGCGGCTACACCTTC. The gene calls are TRBV6-1 and TRBJ1-2; a weak D match, TRBD1 (5 bases). The V gene lost 5 bases and the J gene lost 8 bases, with 18 bases spanning the gap. This CDR3 is built from 14 residues. The germline V gene has CDR1 MNHNS and CDR2 SASEGT.

The chain couples TRBV27 to TRBJ2-2, with TRBD2 identical over 13 bases. Germline CDR1 reads MNHEY; CDR2 reads SMNVEV (reference sequence). V lost 6 bases to trimming and J lost 0 bases; unmatched junction nucleotides: 7. The CDR3 runs 18 residues. Written as DNA, the CDR3 is TGTGCCAGCAGCGGCGGACTAGCGGGGGCGACGAACACCGGGGAGCTGTTTTTT. This gives the protein CASSGGLAGATNTGELFF.

The V and J genes are TRBV27 and TRBJ2-1; 11 bases align to TRBD2. The CDR3 contains 18 residues. Germline trimming cut 3 bases from V and 0 bases from J; bases unmatched to any gene: 7. Per germline, CDR1 MNHEY and CDR2 SMNVEV (reference sequence). The CDR3 nucleotides are TGTGCCAGCAGTTTGGTAGCGGGGGGGACAAGCTCCTACAATGAGCAGTTCTTC. Protein: CASSLVAGGTSSYNEQFF.

The chain is built from TRBV30 and TRBJ1-3, with D unclear. Germline loops: CDR1 GTSNPN, CDR2 SVGIG (reference sequence). The CDR3 is 13 residues long. The germline V and J ends were trimmed by 1 base and 1 base, with 5 bases remaining between them. The CDR3 coding sequence is TGTGCCTGGAGTGGGCCGTCTGGAAACACCATATATTTT. Its protein is CAWSGPSGNTIYF.

The chain is built from TRBV6-1 and TRBJ2-2; 8 bases align to TRBD1. Per germline, CDR1 MNHNS and CDR2 SASEGT. The CDR3 extends over 18 amino acids. V trimming: 4 bases; J trimming: 0 bases; junction bases outside the gene matches: 10. The CDR3 DNA reads as TGTGCCAGCAGTGGGACAGGGCCAGCCACTCCGAACACCGGGGAGCTGTTTTTT. Translated, it gives CASSGTGPATPNTGELFF.

The CDR3 here is CASGTGFNQPQHF. CDR3 nucleotides: TGTGCCAGCGGGACAGGGTTCAATCAGCCCCAGCATTTT. The chain recombines TRBV28 with TRBJ1-5, with TRBD1 identical over 9 bases. CDR1 and CDR2 (germline): MDHEN, SYDVKM. J was trimmed by 3 bases and V by 8 bases; bases with no gene match: 2. The CDR3 runs to 13 residues.

This sequence joins TRBV6-2 or TRBV6-3 and TRBJ2-1; perhaps TRBD2 as D (5 bases). The CDR3 spans 18 residues. CDR1 MNHEY and CDR2 SVGEGT come from the germline V gene. The germline V and J ends were trimmed by 6 bases and 0 bases, with 21 bases remaining between them. CDR3 amino acids: CASRPSGIGVSSYNEQFF. CDR3 nucleotides: TGTGCCAGCAGGCCTTCGGGCATCGGGGTTAGCTCCTACAATGAGCAGTTCTTC.

The genes are TRBV11-2 and TRBJ1-1, with D hard to call. V was pared by 5 bases and J by 0 bases, with 10 bases between. CDR3 size: 14 residues. The germline V gene has CDR1 SGHAT and CDR2 FQNNGV. The CDR3, as DNA: TGTGCCAGCAGCCCCCCTTGGCTGAACACTGAAGCTTTCTTT. It translates to CASSPPWLNTEAFF.

This chain uses TRBV10-3 with TRBJ2-7, with D possibly being TRBD1 (5 bases). Trimming removed 0 bases at V and 2 bases at J, with 5 bases between. From germline, CDR1 is ENHRY and CDR2 SYGVKD. The CDR3 extends over 13 amino acids. The CDR3 nucleotides are TGTGCCATCAGTGAGTCGGGGCCCTACGAGCAGTACTTC. Translating gives CAISESGPYEQYF.

This sequence joins TRBV24-1 and TRBJ2-2; TRBD1 aligns across 10 bases. This CDR3 has 16 amino acids. The V segment lost 4 bases and the J segment 5 bases; nucleotides outside the gene matches: 6. Germline V gives CDR1 KGHDR, CDR2 SFDVKD. CDR3 sequence: CATSDPTGGETGELFF. The CDR3 bases are TGTGCCACCAGTGACCCGACAGGGGGCGAGACCGGGGAGCTGTTTTTT.

The sample holds one count of this clone. This chain uses TRBV9 with TRBJ1-2, with D maybe TRBD1 (5 bases). CDR1 and CDR2 from the germline V gene are SGDLS and YYNGEE. The V end was cut by 0 bases, the J end by 5 bases, with 14 bases between. The CDR3 runs to 15 residues. The CDR3 coding sequence is TGTGCCAGCAGCGTAGCTATTTCAAAGGGGTATGGCTACACCTTC. It yields the protein CASSVAISKGYGYTF.

This clone was picked up one time. The chain carries TRBV5-1 and TRBJ2-7; D perhaps matches TRBD2 (7 bases). The germline V gene has CDR1 SGHRS and CDR2 YFSETQ. The length of the CDR3 is 15 residues. V shed 0 bases and J shed 7 bases, with 17 bases lying between them. Here the CDR3 DNA reads TGCGCCAGCAGCTTGGAGGGGCGGGGGCCACGGGAGCAGTACTTC. Translated, it gives CASSLEGRGPREQYF.

There are a few counts of this clone. This chain joins TRBV6-4 and TRBJ2-2; 8 positions agree with TRBD1. V shed 0 bases and J 3 bases; nucleotides not matched to a gene: 0. This CDR3 contains 15 residues. The germline CDR1 and CDR2 sequences are MRHNA and SNTAGT. The CDR3 DNA reads TGTGCCAGCAGTGACTCGACAGGGGACACCGGGGAGCTGTTTTTT. Its translation: CASSDSTGDTGELFF.

The J gene is TRBJ2-2, the V gene TRBV10-3; D uncertain. Looked up from germline, CDR1 is ENHRY and CDR2 is SYGVKD. The CDR3 sequence is 15 residues long. V lost 4 bases to trimming and J lost 0 bases, with 9 bases between them. CDR3 in DNA: TGTGCCATCAGTGGCCTATCTACGAACACCGGGGAGCTGTTTTTT. As protein: CAISGLSTNTGELFF.